This TCR beta chain was found in a study of CD8 T cells in Susac syndrome. For this clonotype: Its antigen is unknown. Germline is not matched at one junction end, which may reflect a read error.

The patients with Susac syndrome satisfied recently defined diagnostic criteria for either definite or probable disease. TEMRA cells were enriched by FACS, and CD4+ and CD8+ T cells were negatively isolated. An amount of RNA that ranged from roughly 0.45 to 1 ug was reverse transcribed with random hexamers. TCRdb used MiXCR to reprocess the immunoSEQ multiplex PCR reads, holding one entry per CDR3 protein. This table has some 180,000 distinct CDR3 sequences, around 90% appearing once. The study's findings and limits: It was acknowledged in the study that its TCR sequencing and HLA analysis involved a relatively small number of individuals.

The V gene's germline CDR1 is SGHTA and CDR2 FQGTGA. This CDR3 spans 13 amino acids. The TCR sequence derives from a human donor with Susac syndrome. The rearrangement joins TRBV7-3 to TRBJ2-6; D remains unclear. The sequencing sample was made of CD4+ T cells from PBMCs. The chain's CDR3 is CASSDSGTNVLTF. DNA for the CDR3: TGTGCCAGCAGCGACTCTGGGACCAACGTCCTGACTTTC.